A single sample is the source of the 19 T cell receptor beta chains below, sequenced in a study of cytomegalovirus exposure and HLA in healthy donors. The primer mix had 60 Vbeta and 13 Jbeta primers. TCRdb keeps only in-frame clones here, not all; method: immunoSEQ multiplex PCR. The top ten clones hold over 2% of a sample with about 130,000 clones, 80% of them seen once. The sample consisted of PBMCs. The receptor source for this set is a man aged 25 to 45 in good health and CMV-seronegative.

The sample holds a few counts of this clone. Here the CDR3 DNA reads TGTGCCTGGAATCCTAGCGGGTCCGGGAGGGGTAAGTTCTTC. Amino acids: CAWNPSGSGRGKFF. V is TRBV30 and J is TRBJ2-1; 8 bases agree with TRBD2. The V segment lost 4 bases and the J segment 14 bases; nucleotides outside the gene matches: 16. This CDR3 contains 14 residues. Germline CDR1 is GTSNPN and CDR2 is SVGIG (reference sequence).

This clone has ten or more counts. The V gene is TRBV30, the J gene TRBJ1-5; D may be TRBD1 (5 bases). V gave up 1 base and J gave up 7 bases, with 11 bases separating them. This CDR3 is 13 amino acids long. Germline CDR1 GTSNPN, CDR2 SVGIG (reference sequence). The CDR3 DNA follows: TGTGCCTGGAGTGAGATGGGGCCCCAGCCCCAGCATTTT. Translating gives CAWSEMGPQPQHF. Together with reference TRBV30 and TRBJ1-5, the CDR3 gives the full variable domain: SQTIHQWPATLVQPVGSPLSLECTVEGTSNPNLYWYRQAAGRGLQLLFYSVGIGQISSEVPQNLSASRPQDRQFILSSKKLLLSDSGFYLCAWSEMGPQPQHFGDGTRLSIL.

This clone is categorized as medium-sized. The CDR3 DNA sequence: TGTGCCAGCAGCGGCAGGGGCACTGAAGCTTTCTTT. Amino acids: CASSGRGTEAFF. The V call is TRBV7-8, the J call TRBJ1-1; D possibly corresponds to TRBD1 (6 bases). The CDR3 contains 12 residues. Germline V gene lookup returns CDR1 SGHVS and CDR2 FQNEAQ. V shed 5 bases and J shed 4 bases, with 8 bases lying between them. The full variable domain, completed using reference TRBV7-8 and TRBJ1-1, is GAGVSQSPRYKVAKRGQDVALRCDPISGHVSLFWYQQALGQGPEFLTYFQNEAQLDKSGLPSDRFFAERPEGSVSTLKIQRTQQEDSAVYLCASSGRGTEAFFGQGTRLTVV.

The chain carries TRBV9 and TRBJ2-3; maybe TRBD2 (5 bases). V lost 2 bases and J 6 bases, leaving 13 bases between the germline ends. Germline V gene sequence: CDR1 SGDLS, CDR2 YYNGEE. The CDR3 is 14 residues long. The chain's CDR3 is CASSVRGSLDTQYF. The CDR3 nucleotides are TGTGCCAGCAGCGTGCGTGGGAGCTTGGATACGCAGTATTTT.

In its sample, this clone was seen once. As DNA, the CDR3 is TGTGCCACCAGCAGTGCTCGGGTGGGGGGGCACGAGCAGTACTTC. This encodes CATSSARVGGHEQYF. The chain employs TRBV15 and TRBJ2-7; TRBD2 is a possible D gene (7 bases). Germline loops: CDR1 LNHNV, CDR2 YYDKDF (reference sequence). This CDR3 comprises 15 residues. V was clipped by 3 bases and J by 5 bases, with 17 bases between them.

The chain links TRBV6-5 to TRBJ2-7, with D hard to call. Trimming pared 5 bases from V and 5 bases from J, leaving 13 bases between. Germline V lookup: CDR1 MNHEY, CDR2 SVGAGI. The CDR3 runs 13 residues. CDR3 protein: CASSRVSLDEQYF. DNA for the CDR3: TGTGCCAGCAGTCGAGTTTCCCTGGACGAGCAGTACTTC.

A few counts support this clone. The rearrangement links TRBV6-1 to TRBJ1-2; TRBD1 might be the D (5 bases). The CDR3 has 15 residues. V lost 3 bases and J lost 0, with 11 bases in between. Germline V gene data show CDR1 as MNHNS and CDR2 as SASEGT. The CDR3 DNA sequence: TGTGCCAGCAGTGACAAAGGGGAGGCTAACTATGGCTACACCTTC. Protein product: CASSDKGEANYGYTF.

CDR3 in amino acids: CASSEAGVGEQYF. CDR3 sequence (DNA): TGCGCCAGCAGTGAGGCGGGAGTAGGGGAGCAGTACTTC. The gene calls are TRBV10-1 and TRBJ2-7, with TRBD2 matching over 7 bases. Germline V lookup: CDR1 WNHNN, CDR2 SYGVQD (reference sequence). The V gene end was trimmed by 2 bases and the J gene end by 7 bases; junction bases not matched to a gene: 5. The CDR3 contains 13 residues.

V is TRBV7-2 and J is TRBJ2-1; D unresolved. Germline V gives CDR1 SGHTA, CDR2 FQGNSA. V was shortened by 0 bases and J by 8 bases, with 8 bases between the two germline ends. This CDR3 contains 13 residues. DNA for the CDR3: TGTGCCAGCAGCTTAGCCAAGAGCGATGAGCAGTTCTTC. Protein sequence: CASSLAKSDEQFF. The full variable domain, with the rest looked up from reference TRBV7-2 and TRBJ2-1, is GAGVSQSPSNKVTEKGKDVELRCDPISGHTALYWYRQSLGQGLEFLIYFQGNSAPDKSGLPSDRFSAERTGGSVSTLTIQRTQQEDSAVYLCASSLAKSDEQFFGPGTRLTVL.

J is TRBJ2-7 and V is TRBV10-3, with 13 bases fitting TRBD2. J lost 2 bases, V lost 10 bases, and 5 bases had no gene match. Germline loops: CDR1 ENHRY, CDR2 SYGVKD. CDR3 size: 14 residues. This CDR3 reads CATRTSGSTYEQYF. The CDR3 DNA follows: TGTGCCACCAGGACTAGCGGGAGTACCTACGAGCAGTACTTC.

J is TRBJ2-3 and V is TRBV6-4; 8 bases map to TRBD1. V was pared by 3 bases and J by 2 bases, with 1 base of the junction left unmatched. The CDR3 is made up of 14 amino acids. Germline lookup yields CDR1 MRHNA and CDR2 SNTAGT. The CDR3: CASSETGATDTQYF. CDR3 in DNA: TGTGCCAGCAGTGAGACAGGGGCCACAGATACGCAGTATTTT.

This chain links TRBV28 with TRBJ1-2, with D possibly being TRBD1 (5 bases). Germline CDR1 reads MDHEN; CDR2 reads SYDVKM. This CDR3 is 14 amino acids long. Deletions cut 8 bases from V and 2 bases from J, with 15 bases between. The chain's CDR3 is CASVLPGVNYGYTF. DNA for the CDR3: TGTGCCAGCGTATTACCGGGGGTAAACTATGGCTACACCTTC.

The chain links TRBV4-1 to TRBJ1-4, with a weak D call TRBD1 (5 bases). Germline CDR1 MGHRA, CDR2 YSYEKL. The length of the CDR3 is 16 residues. V was trimmed by 0 bases and J by 7 bases, leaving 15 bases between them. The CDR3 reads CASSQEWTPGGEKLFF. The CDR3 DNA follows: TGCGCCAGCAGCCAAGAATGGACACCGGGTGGTGAAAAACTGTTTTTT.

J is TRBJ1-1 and V is TRBV2, with D possibly being TRBD1 (6 bases). V shed 6 bases and J shed 7 bases, with 21 bases lying between them. This CDR3 region has 15 residues. Germline V CDR1 and CDR2: SNHLY, FYNNEI. The CDR3 loop is CASRRLPLAGHEAFF. The CDR3 DNA follows: TGTGCCAGCAGACGCCTCCCCTTAGCGGGACATGAAGCTTTCTTT.

CDR3 residues: CASRNRGSGQPQHF. In DNA form, the CDR3 reads TGTGCCAGCAGAAACAGGGGTTCAGGGCAGCCCCAGCATTTT. The chain couples TRBV28 to TRBJ1-5, with 7 bases identical to TRBD1. The germline V gene encodes CDR1 MDHEN and CDR2 SYDVKM. Trimming cost V 6 bases and J 7 bases; bases outside gene matches: 9. The CDR3 totals 14 residues.

CDR3 DNA sequence: TGTGCCAGCTCAGCGGGGGCGGCGGAAGGGGAGACCCAGTACTTC. This sequence encodes CASSAGAAEGETQYF. The V gene is TRBV18, the J gene TRBJ2-5, with D tentatively TRBD2 (7 bases). CDR3 length: 15 amino acids. Germline-derived CDR1 and CDR2 are KGHSH and LQKENI. Trimming took 5 bases from V and 5 from J, leaving 18 bases between them.

The chain links TRBV29-1 to TRBJ1-1; TRBD1 aligns across 8 bases. Looked up from germline, CDR1 is SQVTM and CDR2 is ANQGSEA. The CDR3 contains 13 residues. Losses at the gene ends were 8 bases for V and 5 bases for J; bases not matched to a gene: 10. CDR3 in amino acids: CSFNRQGWTEAFF. In DNA form, the CDR3 reads TGCAGCTTTAATCGACAGGGGTGGACTGAAGCTTTCTTT.

The J gene is TRBJ1-1, the V gene TRBV27; D may be TRBD1 (5 bases). From germline, CDR1 is MNHEY and CDR2 SMNVEV (reference sequence). The CDR3 totals 14 residues. Trimming took 6 bases from V and 0 from J, leaving 11 bases between them. CDR3: CASRPWGVNTEAFF. CDR3 DNA sequence: TGTGCCAGCAGGCCATGGGGGGTGAACACTGAAGCTTTCTTT.

The chain has TRBV13 and TRBJ1-2; 7 nucleotides agree with TRBD1. V was clipped by 5 bases and J by 5 bases; unmatched bases: 8. CDR1 PRHDT and CDR2 FYEKMQ come from the germline V gene (reference sequence). The CDR3 runs 14 residues. CDR3 in DNA: TGTGCCAGCAGCCCTGGACAGGATTGGTATGGCTACACCTTC. This codes for CASSPGQDWYGYTF.